The 20 T cell receptor beta chains given below trace back to one sample, sequenced in a study of shared clonotypes between healthy human individuals (dated by TCRdb to about 2020). The library was obtained by the immunoSEQ multiplex PCR assay. The table comes from immuneACCESS by way of TCRdb, which keeps in-frame sequences with V and J called. Part of the clones is missing from these tables; in studies checked, under half for an unresolved V gene and the rest for unknown reasons. The sample table lists some 2.4 million clones, 93% of them with a count of one. Jointly, the top ten make up approximately 0.35% of the sample. The sample comprised naive CD4+ T cells from PBMCs. In light of the paper, this sample's cell subset or site label describes: CD45RA+ positively selected. The receptors come from a man between 18 and 35 years old in good health. Some clones in this sample may be carry-over from other donors' samples.

The gene calls are TRBV7-6 and TRBJ1-1; 10 bases agree with TRBD1. Germline-derived CDR1 and CDR2 are SGHVS and FNYEAQ. Trimming took 1 base from V and 1 from J; bases not matched to a gene: 3. This CDR3 comprises 16 residues. The CDR3 loop is CASSLGQGAKNTEAFF. The CDR3 DNA reads TGTGCCAGCAGCTTAGGACAGGGGGCAAAGAACACTGAAGCTTTCTTT.

V is TRBV5-4 and J is TRBJ2-2; 10 bases are shared with TRBD2. Germline values: CDR1 SGHNT, CDR2 YYREEE (reference sequence). V dropped 1 base and J dropped 4; count of bases not matched to a gene: 4. CDR3 length equals 16 residues. CDR3: CASSLKREGVTGELFF. The CDR3 DNA reads TGTGCCAGCAGCTTGAAGCGGGAGGGCGTCACCGGGGAGCTGTTTTTT.

The gene calls are TRBV13 and TRBJ2-3, with TRBD1 identical over 8 bases. V lost 5 bases and J lost 4; bases outside the gene matches: 11. The CDR3 extends over 16 amino acids. The germline V gene has CDR1 PRHDT and CDR2 FYEKMQ (reference sequence). DNA for the CDR3: TGTGCCAGCAGCATCTCTCGGACAGGGACGGCAGATACGCAGTATTTT. Its translation: CASSISRTGTADTQYF.

The chain recombines TRBV5-1 with TRBJ2-4; tentative D call: TRBD2 (6 bases). V was pared by 0 bases and J by 7 bases, with 11 bases between. The CDR3 loop spans 14 amino acids. Germline-derived CDR1 and CDR2 are SGHRS and YFSETQ. CDR3 region: CASSLGERVNIQYF. The CDR3 nucleotides read TGCGCCAGCAGCTTGGGGGAGCGGGTTAACATTCAGTACTTC.

V and J are TRBV10-3 and TRBJ2-3; 9 bases are a match to TRBD2. CDR1 and CDR2 from the germline V gene are ENHRY and SYGVKD. The CDR3 sequence is 15 residues long. V was clipped by 1 base and J by 4 bases; unmatched bases: 3. Here the CDR3 DNA reads TGTGCCATCAGTGAGTGGCGGGAGGGGCCAGATACGCAGTATTTT. Translating it yields CAISEWREGPDTQYF.

V gene TRBV9 combines with J gene TRBJ2-2; D is unresolved. Trimming pared 5 bases from V and 6 bases from J, leaving 11 bases between. Germline CDR1 reads SGDLS; CDR2 reads YYNGEE. The CDR3 spans 13 residues. CDR3 protein: CASSDRRSGELFF. For the CDR3, the DNA is TGTGCCAGCAGTGACCGGAGATCCGGGGAGCTGTTTTTT.

This clone was counted a single time. The CDR3 nucleotides are TGCGCCAGCAGCTTGGTTACGGTAGGAGCTGGCTCCTACAATGAGCAGTTCTTC. Residues: CASSLVTVGAGSYNEQFF. The rearrangement uses TRBV5-1 and TRBJ2-1; no clear D. The germline gives CDR1 SGHRS, CDR2 YFSETQ. The CDR3 consists of 18 residues. V dropped 0 bases and J dropped 0 bases, with 16 bases sitting between them.

The J gene is TRBJ1-1, the V gene TRBV6-5; D may be TRBD1 (5 bases). The germline V gene has CDR1 MNHEY and CDR2 SVGAGI. Trimming left V 0 bases short and J 1 base short, with 9 bases between. The CDR3 runs 15 residues. CDR3 residues: CASSYSGLSNTEAFF. The CDR3 DNA sequence: TGTGCCAGCAGTTACTCGGGACTCTCGAACACTGAAGCTTTCTTT.

The sample holds one count of this clone. The chain links TRBV28 to TRBJ1-2; TRBD1 agrees at 7 bases. The CDR3 contains 14 residues. Per the germline V gene, CDR1 is MDHEN and CDR2 is SYDVKM. The ends lost 6 bases at V and 4 bases at J; junction bases unmatched: 8. The CDR3 is CASSPTGRPYGYTF. Written as DNA, the CDR3 is TGTGCCAGCAGCCCGACAGGGAGACCCTATGGCTACACCTTC.

The rearrangement uses TRBV7-2 and TRBJ1-1; the D is unclear. Germline assignment: CDR1 SGHTA and CDR2 FQGNSA. The V end lost 3 bases, the J end lost 2 bases, and 16 bases lay between the germline ends. This CDR3 comprises 16 residues. Written as DNA, the CDR3 is TGTGCCAGCAGCTTCGTCGGCTCAAACACAAACACTGAAGCTTTCTTT. It codes for CASSFVGSNTNTEAFF.

As concerns this clone: The same CDR3 also results from other DNA sequences found in this sample. The rearrangement joins TRBV18 to TRBJ2-1, with 12 bases fitting TRBD2. CDR1 KGHSH and CDR2 LQKENI come from the germline V gene. The CDR3 has 15 residues. V was clipped by 2 bases and J by 7 bases; unmatched bases: 3. The CDR3 region is CASSPGLAGLNEQFF. As DNA, the CDR3 is TGTGCCAGCTCACCAGGACTAGCGGGATTGAATGAGCAGTTCTTC.

V is TRBV27 and J is TRBJ2-3; a possible D gene is TRBD2 (5 bases). CDR1 and CDR2 (germline): MNHEY, SMNVEV (reference sequence). This CDR3 contains 12 residues. The V gene lost 2 bases and the J gene lost 5 bases, with 5 bases spanning the gap. CDR3 protein: CASSLEGDTQYF. CDR3 in DNA: TGTGCCAGCAGTTTAGAGGGAGATACGCAGTATTTT.

V gene TRBV28 combines with J gene TRBJ2-7; 7 nucleotides match TRBD2. The V and J ends lost 8 bases and 6 bases, in that order; junction bases with no gene match: 13. Germline loops: CDR1 MDHEN, CDR2 SYDVKM. This CDR3 is 14 amino acids long. CDR3 in DNA: TGTGCCAGCGGTATTGGCGGGAGAATTCTCGAGCAGTACTTC. Translated, it gives CASGIGGRILEQYF.

V is TRBV30 and J is TRBJ2-1; the D is unclear. In germline, CDR1 is GTSNPN, CDR2 SVGIG (reference sequence). The CDR3 is 11 residues long. Trimming shortened V by 4 bases and J by 3 bases, and 4 bases separated the two germline ends. As DNA, the CDR3 is TGTGCCTGGACGATCTACAATGAGCAGTTCTTC. Translation: CAWTIYNEQFF. Using reference TRBV30 and TRBJ2-1 for the parts outside the CDR3, the full variable domain is SQTIHQWPATLVQPVGSPLSLECTVEGTSNPNLYWYRQAAGRGLQLLFYSVGIGQISSEVPQNLSASRPQDRQFILSSKKLLLSDSGFYLCAWTIYNEQFFGPGTRLTVL.

In this sample, this clone turned up a few times. V gene TRBV2 combines with J gene TRBJ2-2; D not resolved. This CDR3 comprises 14 residues. CDR1 and CDR2 (germline): SNHLY, FYNNEI. Trimming took off 1 base at V and 1 base at J, with 4 bases between the two ends. The CDR3 protein is CASSEVGNTGELFF. The CDR3 DNA sequence: TGTGCCAGCAGTGAAGTTGGGAACACCGGGGAGCTGTTTTTT.

The chain has TRBV19 and TRBJ1-1; D is ambiguous. This CDR3 region has 16 residues. V lost 6 bases and J lost 3, with 20 bases in between. In germline, CDR1 is LNHDA, CDR2 SQIVND (reference sequence). The CDR3 sequence: CASSHPGATEHTEAFF. DNA for the CDR3: TGTGCCAGTAGCCATCCGGGAGCCACGGAGCACACTGAAGCTTTCTTT.

The CDR3, as DNA: TGTGCCAGCTCCTCTCAATACCAGATAATGAACACTGAAGCTTTCTTT. This codes for CASSSQYQIMNTEAFF. The V and J genes are TRBV18 and TRBJ1-1; no clear D. The V gene's germline CDR1 is KGHSH and CDR2 LQKENI. V was shortened by 6 bases and J by 0 bases, with 17 bases between the two germline ends. The CDR3 consists of 16 residues.

Worth noting for this clone: Other nucleotide sequences from this sample produce the same CDR3. The V gene is TRBV30, the J gene TRBJ2-5; D remains unclear. Looked up from germline, CDR1 is GTSNPN and CDR2 is SVGIG (reference sequence). Trimming left V 4 bases short and J 1 base short, with 4 bases between. CDR3 length equals 11 residues. The CDR3 region has the DNA TGTGCCTGGACTAGCCAAGAGACCCAGTACTTC. It specifies CAWTSQETQYF.

This chain uses TRBV28 with TRBJ2-2; TRBD1 is a possible D gene (5 bases). The CDR3 consists of 12 residues. CDR1 MDHEN and CDR2 SYDVKM come from the germline V gene. Deletions cut 8 bases from V and 4 bases from J, with 8 bases between. As DNA, the CDR3 is TGTGCCAGCCTCAGGGTCACCGGGGAGCTGTTTTTT. This gives the protein CASLRVTGELFF.

The genes are TRBV5-6 and TRBJ1-2; D perhaps matches TRBD1 (5 bases). Germline V gene lookup returns CDR1 SGHDT and CDR2 YYEEEE. V lost 0 bases and J 0 bases, leaving 15 bases between the germline ends. The CDR3 contains 17 residues. The CDR3 loop is CASSLGDSTIANYGYTF. Here the CDR3 DNA reads TGTGCCAGCAGCTTGGGCGACAGCACCATAGCTAACTATGGCTACACCTTC.